The 9 T cell receptor beta chains reported below all come from one sample, sequenced in a study of T cell changes during pregnancy in multiple sclerosis. Using immunoSEQ multiplex PCR, the repertoire was profiled, and TCRdb retains in-frame clones only, with some absent. The sample includes some 100,000 clones, around 92% seen only once; the top ten take about 0.9%. The sequenced sample was peripheral blood, obtained before pregnancy. The source of these receptors is a female donor with multiple sclerosis, enrolled in a pregnancy study.

The chain links TRBV7-2 to TRBJ2-7, with D perhaps matching TRBD1 (5 bases). CDR3 length: 15 residues. V gave up 2 bases and J gave up 2 bases, with 13 bases separating them. Germline CDR1 is SGHTA and CDR2 is FQGNSA. The CDR3 loop is CASSLRGHPAYEQYF. DNA of the CDR3: TGTGCCAGCAGCTTACGAGGACACCCCGCCTACGAGCAGTACTTC.

The CDR3 sequence is CASSLNEEFKSTQYF. As DNA, the CDR3 is TGTGCCAGCAGTCTCAACGAGGAATTTAAGAGTACCCAGTACTTC. V is TRBV2 and J is TRBJ2-5, with D unclear. The germline V gene has CDR1 SNHLY and CDR2 FYNNEI. The V gene lost 5 bases and the J gene lost 8 bases, with 21 bases spanning the gap. This CDR3 comprises 15 residues.

This clone was recorded once. The V and J genes are TRBV29-1 and TRBJ1-2; TRBD1 matches 9 bases. CDR1 and CDR2 (germline): SQVTM, ANQGSEA. The CDR3 is 13 amino acids. J was trimmed by 4 bases and V by 3 bases; bases with no gene match: 3. The CDR3 DNA reads TGCAGCGTTGACCAGACAGGGGGCTATGGCTACACCTTC. Encoded protein: CSVDQTGGYGYTF.

The chain recombines TRBV27 with TRBJ2-5, with 10 bases lining up with TRBD2. The germline gives CDR1 MNHEY, CDR2 SMNVEV (reference sequence). V trimming: 5 bases; J trimming: 5 bases; junction bases outside the gene matches: 8. The CDR3 totals 15 residues. For the CDR3, the DNA is TGTGCCAGCAGTCCCCAGCGGGAGGGCGAGGAGACCCAGTACTTC. Its protein is CASSPQREGEETQYF.

The chain employs TRBV30 and TRBJ2-5, with 7 bases aligning to TRBD1. The CDR3 is made up of 12 amino acids. J lost 7 bases, V lost 6 bases, and 8 bases had no gene match. The germline V gene has CDR1 GTSNPN and CDR2 SVGIG (reference sequence). As DNA, the CDR3 is TGTGCCTGTTACGGACAGGTGGGGACCCAGTACTTC. This codes for CACYGQVGTQYF.

The chain joins TRBV2 to TRBJ2-1; TRBD2 might be the D (5 bases). Trimming left V 1 base short and J 6 bases short, with 7 bases between. The CDR3 runs 13 residues. Germline CDR1 reads SNHLY; CDR2 reads FYNNEI. In DNA form, the CDR3 reads TGTGCCAGCAGTGAAGGTCGGGGCAATGAGCAGTTCTTC. Amino acids: CASSEGRGNEQFF.

This chain connects TRBV11-2 to TRBJ1-3; D remains ambiguous. The V gene's germline CDR1 is SGHAT and CDR2 FQNNGV. Between the trimmed V and J ends, which lost 5 bases and 4 bases, there was a span of 12 bases. The CDR3 length is 14 residues. In nucleotides, the CDR3 is TGTGCCAGCAGCCGACAATCGCGAGGAAACACCATATATTTT. Translating it yields CASSRQSRGNTIYF.

The rearrangement links TRBV5-6 to TRBJ1-1; D is uncertain. Trimming stripped 0 bases from V and 3 bases from J, with 6 bases between. This CDR3 is 13 amino acids long. Germline assignment: CDR1 SGHDT and CDR2 YYEEEE. This CDR3 reads CASSLVADTEAFF. CDR3 DNA sequence: TGTGCCAGCAGCTTGGTAGCCGACACTGAAGCTTTCTTT.

The chain recombines TRBV29-1 with TRBJ1-3, with D maybe TRBD1 (6 bases). The CDR3 sequence is 14 residues long. V lost 7 bases to trimming and J lost 4 bases, with 17 bases between them. Germline CDR1 and CDR2: SQVTM and ANQGSEA. The CDR3 coding sequence is TGCAGCGCTTTGGACAGCGACTCAGGAAACACCATATATTTT. It yields the protein CSALDSDSGNTIYF. Full variable domain (remainder filled in from reference TRBV29-1 and TRBJ1-3): SAVISQKPSRDICQRGTSLTIQCQVDSQVTMMFWYRQQPGQSLTLIATANQGSEATYESGFVIDKFPISRPNLTFSTLTVSNMSPEDSSIYLCSALDSDSGNTIYFGEGSWLTVV.